These T cell receptor beta chains were read from a single sample in a study of blood T cell repertoires in COVID-19. Produced via immunoSEQ multiplex PCR; TCRdb's table is partial and in-frame only. The sample contains some 89,000 clones, roughly nine tenths of which appear only once. The sample was peripheral blood. Receptors originate from a man over 45 with acute or convalescent COVID-19. The conserved cysteine and the conserved F or W are not part of the CDR3 here.

v_call,j_call,cdr3_aa
TRBV7-2,TRBJ2-1,ASSLVGGPYNEQF
TRBV4-1,TRBJ1-1,ASSRDTEAF
TRBV5-5,TRBJ1-2,ASSVRQGNPYGYT
TRBV9,TRBJ2-1,ASSEQGTLNEQF
TRBV7-3,TRBJ2-2,ASSPGTGNTGELF
TRBV11-2,TRBJ2-1,ASSLSLAGNEQF
TRBV14,TRBJ2-3,ASSQEVGGDTQY
TRBV6-4,TRBJ1-5,ASSETERFYSNQPQH
TRBV28,TRBJ1-6,ASGPRQGGSPLH
TRBV6-5,TRBJ1-5,ASSLNQPQH
TRBV29-1,TRBJ1-4,SALTGTREKLF
TRBV28,TRBJ1-1,ASSKDRARAEAF
TRBV2,TRBJ1-2,ASRSGQGGRWGYT
TRBV3-1/TRBV3-2,TRBJ2-5,ASSQDPGVQETQY
TRBV19,TRBJ2-3,ASSNQGADTQY
TRBV5-4,TRBJ2-7,ASSFRGGNEQY